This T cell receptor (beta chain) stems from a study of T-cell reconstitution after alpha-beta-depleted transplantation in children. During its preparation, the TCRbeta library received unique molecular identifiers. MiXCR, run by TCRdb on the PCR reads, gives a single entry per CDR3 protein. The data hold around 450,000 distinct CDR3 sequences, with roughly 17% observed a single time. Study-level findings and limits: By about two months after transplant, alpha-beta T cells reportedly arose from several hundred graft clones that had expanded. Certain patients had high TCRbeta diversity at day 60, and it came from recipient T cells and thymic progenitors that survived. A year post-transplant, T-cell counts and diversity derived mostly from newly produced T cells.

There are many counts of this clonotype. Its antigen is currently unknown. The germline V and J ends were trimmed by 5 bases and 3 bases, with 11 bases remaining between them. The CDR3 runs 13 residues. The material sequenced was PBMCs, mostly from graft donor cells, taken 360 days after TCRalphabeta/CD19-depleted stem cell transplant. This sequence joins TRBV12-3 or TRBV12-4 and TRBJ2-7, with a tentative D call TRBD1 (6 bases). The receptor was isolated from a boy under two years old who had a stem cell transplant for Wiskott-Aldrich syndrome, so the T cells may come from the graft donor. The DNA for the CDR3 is TGTGCCAGCAGTATTAGGGGGAACTACGAGCAGTACTTC. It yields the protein CASSIRGNYEQYF.